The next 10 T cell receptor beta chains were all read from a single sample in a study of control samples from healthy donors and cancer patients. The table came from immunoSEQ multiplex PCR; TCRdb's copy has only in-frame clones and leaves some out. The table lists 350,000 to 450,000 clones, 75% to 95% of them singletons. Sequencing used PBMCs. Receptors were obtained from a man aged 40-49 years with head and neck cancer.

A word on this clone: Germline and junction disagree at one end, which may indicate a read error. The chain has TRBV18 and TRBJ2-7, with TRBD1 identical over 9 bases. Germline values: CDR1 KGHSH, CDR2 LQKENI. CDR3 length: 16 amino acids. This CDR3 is CASSPLTGQGSAHINF. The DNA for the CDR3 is TGTGCCAGCTCACCCCTTACGGGACAGGGTTCCGCCCACATTAACTTC.

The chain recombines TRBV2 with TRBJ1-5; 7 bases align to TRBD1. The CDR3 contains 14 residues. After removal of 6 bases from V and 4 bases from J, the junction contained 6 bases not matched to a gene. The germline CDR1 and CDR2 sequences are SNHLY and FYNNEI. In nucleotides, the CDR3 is TGTGCCAGCAGCCTGGGACAGACGAATCAGCCCCAGCATTTT. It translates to CASSLGQTNQPQHF.

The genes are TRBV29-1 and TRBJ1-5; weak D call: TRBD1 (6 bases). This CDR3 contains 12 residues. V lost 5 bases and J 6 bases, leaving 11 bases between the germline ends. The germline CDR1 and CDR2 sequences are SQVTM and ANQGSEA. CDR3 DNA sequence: TGCAGCGTTAAGGAGGGGGGTCAGCCCCAGCATTTT. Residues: CSVKEGGQPQHF.

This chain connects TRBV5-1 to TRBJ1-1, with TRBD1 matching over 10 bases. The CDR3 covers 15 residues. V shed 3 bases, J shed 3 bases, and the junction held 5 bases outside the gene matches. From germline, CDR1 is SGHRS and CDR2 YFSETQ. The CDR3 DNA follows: TGCGCCAGCAGCTCCACCGGGACAGGGGACACTGAAGCTTTCTTT. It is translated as CASSSTGTGDTEAFF. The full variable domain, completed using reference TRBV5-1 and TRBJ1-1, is KAGVTQTPRYLIKTRGQQVTLSCSPISGHRSVSWYQQTPGQGLQFLFEYFSETQRNKGNFPGRFSGRQFSNSRSEMNVSTLELGDSALYLCASSSTGTGDTEAFFGQGTRLTVV.

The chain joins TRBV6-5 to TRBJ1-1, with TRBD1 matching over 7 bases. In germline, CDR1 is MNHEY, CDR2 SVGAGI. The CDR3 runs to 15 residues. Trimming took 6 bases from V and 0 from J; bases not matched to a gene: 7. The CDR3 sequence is CASSLGTAVNTEAFF. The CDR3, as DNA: TGTGCCAGCAGCCTGGGGACAGCCGTGAACACTGAAGCTTTCTTT.

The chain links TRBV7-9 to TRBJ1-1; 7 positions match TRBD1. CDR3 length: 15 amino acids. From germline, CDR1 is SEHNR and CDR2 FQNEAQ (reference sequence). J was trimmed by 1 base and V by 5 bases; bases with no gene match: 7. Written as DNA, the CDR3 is TGTGCCAGCAGCACTAGACAGGGAGGGAACACTGAAGCTTTCTTT. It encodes CASSTRQGGNTEAFF.

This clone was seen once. CDR3 sequence reads: CASSTTLSSYNEQFF. The DNA of the CDR3 is TGTGCCAGTAGTACTACATTGTCCTCCTACAATGAGCAGTTCTTC. The gene calls are TRBV19 and TRBJ2-1, with D unclear. This CDR3 spans 15 amino acids. CDR1 LNHDA and CDR2 SQIVND come from the germline V gene (reference sequence). V was pared by 4 bases and J by 0 bases, with 10 bases between.

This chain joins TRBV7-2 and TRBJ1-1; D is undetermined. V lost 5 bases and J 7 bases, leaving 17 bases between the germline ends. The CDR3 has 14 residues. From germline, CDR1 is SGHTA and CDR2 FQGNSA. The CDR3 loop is CASSAAGRVVEAFF. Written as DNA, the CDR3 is TGTGCCAGCAGCGCAGCAGGACGGGTCGTTGAAGCTTTCTTT.

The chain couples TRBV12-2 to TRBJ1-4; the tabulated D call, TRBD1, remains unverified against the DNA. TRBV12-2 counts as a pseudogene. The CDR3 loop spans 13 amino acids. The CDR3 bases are TGTGCAAGTCGCTTAGTCTCAGACAAGAAACTGTTTTTT. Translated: CASRLVSDKKLFF.

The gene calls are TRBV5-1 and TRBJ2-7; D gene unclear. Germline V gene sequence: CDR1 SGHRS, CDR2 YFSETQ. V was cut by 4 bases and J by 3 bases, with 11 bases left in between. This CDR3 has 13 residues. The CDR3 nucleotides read TGCGCCAGCAGCGCCGACCGCTTCTACGAGCAGTACTTC. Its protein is CASSADRFYEQYF.